This T cell receptor (beta chain) was captured by sequencing in a study of stem cell transplantation in POMP-related autoinflammatory disease. The CDR3 totals 17 residues. Repertoires were generated with immunoSEQ multiplex PCR, while TCRdb's copy carries only in-frame clones and drops some. This sample has about 7,200 clones, with around 83% found just once. This clone appeared a single time. The receptor's source is a human donor in good health. V gene TRBV21-1 combines with J gene TRBJ1-2; the D call of TRBD1 is as the table states it, not checked on the DNA. TRBV21-1 is termed a pseudogene. Sequencing was done on a sample of a CXCR5-defined cell subset from PBMCs. CDR3 sequence (DNA): TGTGCCAGCAGCAAAGGGAGGACAGGGGTAGAGGAGTATGGCTACACCTTC. It codes for CASSKGRTGVEEYGYTF.